This T cell receptor (beta chain) was identified in a study of regulatory T cells in long-lasting Graves disease. Study-wide results and limits: There was favoring of TRBV28, TRBJ1-2 and TRBJ2-5 in persistent disease.

Germline V gene lookup returns CDR1 MDHEN and CDR2 SYDVKM. The CDR3 spans 14 residues. V lost 5 bases and J 4 bases, leaving 12 bases between the germline ends. Combining iRepertoire HTBI primers with Arm-PCR of CDR3 regions, the authors built TCR beta libraries. MiXCR, applied by TCRdb to the multiplex PCR reads, yields one record per CDR3 protein. This sample has 650,000 to 700,000 distinct CDR3 sequences, with 25% to 30% found just once. Regarding time point: persistent/refractory GD, antithyroid drugs over 5 years with positive TRAb. Preparation of the TCR library used RNA extracted from PBMCs. This clonotype was recorded at least ten times. The antigen remains unidentified.

The sample here was peripheral blood mononuclear cells (PBMCs), taken when the disease was refractory, from a patient treated with antithyroid drugs. J is TRBJ1-3 and V is TRBV28; D gene ambiguous. The clonotype was recovered from a female donor with Graves disease. CDR3 DNA sequence: TGTGCCAGCAGTCTTGGACGGGTGGGAAACACCATATATTTT. Translation: CASSLGRVGNTIYF.